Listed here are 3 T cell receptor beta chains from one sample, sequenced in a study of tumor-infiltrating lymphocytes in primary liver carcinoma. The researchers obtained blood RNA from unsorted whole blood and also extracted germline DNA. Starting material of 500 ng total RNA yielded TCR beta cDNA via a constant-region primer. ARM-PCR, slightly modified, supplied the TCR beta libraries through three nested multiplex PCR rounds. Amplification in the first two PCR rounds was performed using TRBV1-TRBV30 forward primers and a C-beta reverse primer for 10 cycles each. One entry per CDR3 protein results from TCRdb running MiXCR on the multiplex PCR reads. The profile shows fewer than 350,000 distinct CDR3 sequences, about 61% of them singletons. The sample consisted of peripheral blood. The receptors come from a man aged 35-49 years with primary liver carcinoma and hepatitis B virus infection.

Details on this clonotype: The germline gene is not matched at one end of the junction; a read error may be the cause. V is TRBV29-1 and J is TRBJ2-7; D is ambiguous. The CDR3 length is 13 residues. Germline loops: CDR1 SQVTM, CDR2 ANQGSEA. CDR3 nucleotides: TGCAGCGTTGAAGAAGTTGCCGCCTACGAGCAGTACTTT. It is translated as CSVEEVAAYEQYF.

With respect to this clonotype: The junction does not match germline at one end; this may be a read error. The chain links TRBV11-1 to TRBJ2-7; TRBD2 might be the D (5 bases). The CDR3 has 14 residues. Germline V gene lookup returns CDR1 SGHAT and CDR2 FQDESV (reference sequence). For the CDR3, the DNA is TGTGCCAGCAGCACTAGGGCCTCGTCCTACGGGCAGTACTTC. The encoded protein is CASSTRASSYGQYF.

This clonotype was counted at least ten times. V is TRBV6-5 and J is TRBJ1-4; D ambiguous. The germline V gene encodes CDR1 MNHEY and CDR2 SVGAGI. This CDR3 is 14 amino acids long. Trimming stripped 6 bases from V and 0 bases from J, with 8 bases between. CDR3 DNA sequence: TGTGCCAGCAGATTGACCGCAACTAATGAAAAACTGTTTTTT. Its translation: CASRLTATNEKLFF.